This T cell receptor beta chain was recovered during a study of control samples from healthy donors and cancer patients. Only in-frame clones appear in the TCRdb table, and some are missing; sequencing was by immunoSEQ multiplex PCR. The data show approximately 94,000 clones, about 89% seen once. V shed 9 bases and J shed 0 bases, with 9 bases lying between them. Germline V CDR1 and CDR2: LNHDA, SQIVND (reference sequence). The CDR3 contains 14 residues. Sequences were obtained from blood. This sequence originates from a woman in her 30s in good health. The chain joins TRBV19 to TRBJ1-6; no reliable D call. CDR3 nucleotide sequence: TGTGCCAGCCGAATTAGCTCCTATAATTCACCCCTCCACTTT. Its protein product is CASRISSYNSPLHF.